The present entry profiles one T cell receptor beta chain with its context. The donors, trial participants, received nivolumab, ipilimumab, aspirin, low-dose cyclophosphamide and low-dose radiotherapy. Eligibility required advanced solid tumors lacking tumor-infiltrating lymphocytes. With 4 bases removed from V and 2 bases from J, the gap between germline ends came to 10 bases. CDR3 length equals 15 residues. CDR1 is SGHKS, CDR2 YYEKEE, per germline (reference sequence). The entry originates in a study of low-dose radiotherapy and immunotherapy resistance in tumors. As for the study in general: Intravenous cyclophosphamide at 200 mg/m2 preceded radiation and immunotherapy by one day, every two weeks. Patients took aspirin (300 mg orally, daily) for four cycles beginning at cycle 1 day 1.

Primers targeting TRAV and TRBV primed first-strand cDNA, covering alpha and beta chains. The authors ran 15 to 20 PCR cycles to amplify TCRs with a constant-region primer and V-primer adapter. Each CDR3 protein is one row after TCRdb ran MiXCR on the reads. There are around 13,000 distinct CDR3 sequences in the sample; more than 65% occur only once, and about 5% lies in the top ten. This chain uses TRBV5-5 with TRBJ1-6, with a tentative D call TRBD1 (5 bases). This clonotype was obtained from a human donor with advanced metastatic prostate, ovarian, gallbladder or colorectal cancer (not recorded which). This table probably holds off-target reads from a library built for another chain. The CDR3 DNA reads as TGTGCCAGCAGCCCTGACAGAGCCTATAATTCACCCCTCCACTTT. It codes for CASSPDRAYNSPLHF.